These 27 T cell receptor beta chains were all obtained from the same sample, sequenced in a study of human T cells and chemical hapten exposure. TCRdb itself ran the RACE reads through MiXCR, one entry per CDR3 protein. The sample records under 100,000 distinct CDR3 sequences, approximately 10% being singletons. As for time point: patch test 2, 6 weeks after DPC sensitization. The sample's treatment: therapeutic diphenylcyclopropenone sensitization with weekly scalp DPC. Sequences were derived from whole blood, sampled in connection with sensitization to the hapten diphenylcyclopropenone (DPC). These receptors were collected from a woman between 25 and 40 years old with alopecia areata. Some clones in this sample may be carry-over from other donors' samples.

This clonotype has a handful of counts. V and J are TRBV29-1 and TRBJ2-7; 8 bases map to TRBD2. In germline, CDR1 is SQVTM, CDR2 ANQGSEA. The CDR3 is 17 residues long. J lost 3 bases, V lost 6 bases, and 19 bases had no gene match. The CDR3 sequence is CSVDTTLLAAPLYEQYF. For the CDR3, the DNA is TGCAGCGTAGACACCACCCTACTAGCGGCCCCTCTCTACGAGCAGTACTTC.

A few counts support this clonotype. The CDR3 region has the DNA TGCAGCGTTGAAGGGGGACTAGCTACAGATACGCAGTATTTT. Its translation: CSVEGGLATDTQYF. The rearrangement uses TRBV29-1 and TRBJ2-3, with 9 positions matching TRBD2. V shed 1 base and J 3 bases; nucleotides not matched to a gene: 2. CDR1 SQVTM and CDR2 ANQGSEA come from the germline V gene. The CDR3 loop spans 14 amino acids.

This clonotype was seen a few times. The chain joins TRBV5-1 to TRBJ2-1, with D perhaps given as TRBD1 or TRBD2 (5 bases each). CDR3 length: 19 residues. Germline loops: CDR1 SGHRS, CDR2 YFSETQ. Between the trimmed V and J ends, which lost 0 bases and 5 bases, there was a span of 24 bases. In DNA form, the CDR3 reads TGCGCCAGCAGCTTGGCGCCCGGCAGGGTCCGGGAACCGAACAATGAGCAGTTCTTC. Its translation is CASSLAPGRVREPNNEQFF. The variable domain in full, with the rest retrieved from reference TRBV5-1 and TRBJ2-1, is KAGVTQTPRYLIKTRGQQVTLSCSPISGHRSVSWYQQTPGQGLQFLFEYFSETQRNKGNFPGRFSGRQFSNSRSEMNVSTLELGDSALYLCASSLAPGRVREPNNEQFFGPGTRLTVL.

Only a few counts were recorded for this clonotype. This chain uses TRBV28 with TRBJ2-7; 8 bases are shared with TRBD1. The CDR3 contains 14 residues. Trimming took 7 bases from V and 4 from J; bases not matched to a gene: 9. Germline CDR1 and CDR2: MDHEN and SYDVKM. This CDR3 is CASTPGTGRYEQYF. As DNA, the CDR3 is TGTGCCAGCACCCCCGGGACAGGCCGATACGAGCAGTACTTC.

CDR3 protein: CASSYREETQYF. The CDR3 DNA is TGTGCCAGCAGCTACAGGGAAGAGACCCAGTACTTC. The V gene is TRBV3-2, the J gene TRBJ2-5; TRBD1 is the table's D call and was not checked against the DNA. TRBV3-2 is reported as a pseudogene. CDR3 length equals 12 residues.

The chain has TRBV29-1 and TRBJ2-1; the D gene is possibly TRBD1 (5 bases). V was cut by 0 bases and J by 1 base, with 16 bases left in between. The CDR3 is made up of 17 amino acids. Germline assignment: CDR1 SQVTM and CDR2 ANQGSEA. CDR3: CSVEEPQGQNSYNEQFF. CDR3 coding DNA: TGCAGCGTTGAAGAGCCCCAGGGCCAAAATTCCTACAATGAGCAGTTCTTC.

This clonotype came up many times. The genes are TRBV10-3 and TRBJ1-5; no clear D. Germline V gene lookup returns CDR1 ENHRY and CDR2 SYGVKD. V shed 6 bases and J shed 4 bases, with 10 bases lying between them. The CDR3 covers 13 residues. The DNA for the CDR3 is TGTGCCATCAGGGAAGGGATAAATCAGCCCCAGCATTTT. Translating it yields CAIREGINQPQHF.

This clonotype was seen many times. The V gene is TRBV4-3, the J gene TRBJ2-3; no clear D. V was pared by 1 base and J by 4 bases, with 6 bases between. In germline, CDR1 is LGHNA, CDR2 YSLEER. CDR3 length: 13 residues. CDR3 sequence (DNA): TGCGCCAGCAGCCAAGTACGGGCAGATACGCAGTATTTT. The encoded protein is CASSQVRADTQYF.

This clonotype came up many times. CDR3 protein: CASSLGGRQGEYGYTF. The CDR3 DNA reads as TGTGCCAGCAGCTTGGGAGGCCGACAGGGAGAGTATGGCTACACCTTC. The chain links TRBV7-9 to TRBJ1-2; TRBD1 agrees at 7 bases. The trim removed 3 bases at V and 5 bases at J, leaving 12 bases unmatched. This CDR3 is 16 amino acids long. CDR1 and CDR2 from the germline V gene are SEHNR and FQNEAQ (reference sequence). Complete variable domain (other parts from reference TRBV7-9 and TRBJ1-2): DTGVSQNPRHKITKRGQNVTFRCDPISEHNRLYWYRQTLGQGPEFLTYFQNEAQLEKSRLLSDRFSAERPKGSFSTLEIQRTEQGDSAMYLCASSLGGRQGEYGYTFGSGTRLTVV.

This clonotype was detected many times. V usage is TRBV6-2 or TRBV6-3 and J usage is TRBJ1-2; D gene unclear. V lost 11 bases to trimming and J lost 8 bases, with 18 bases between them. The CDR3 consists of 12 residues. Germline CDR1 reads MNHEY; CDR2 reads SVGEGT. This chain's CDR3 is CAVARSLRGYTF. The DNA for the CDR3 is TGTGCCGTGGCTAGGAGCCTACGGGGCTACACCTTC.

A few counts support this clonotype. V usage is TRBV7-3 and J usage is TRBJ2-3; D is uncertain. CDR1 SGHTA and CDR2 FQGTGA come from the germline V gene. There are 14 residues in the CDR3. V was trimmed by 4 bases and J by 2 bases, leaving 10 bases between them. Here the CDR3 reads CASSSRPNTDTQYF. The CDR3, as DNA: TGTGCCAGCAGCTCACGCCCGAACACAGATACGCAGTATTTT. Full variable domain (remainder filled in from reference TRBV7-3 and TRBJ2-3): GAGVSQTPSNKVTEKGKYVELRCDPISGHTALYWYRQSLGQGPEFLIYFQGTGAADDSGLPNDRFFAVRPEGSVSTLKIQRTERGDSAVYLCASSSRPNTDTQYFGPGTRLTVL.

For the CDR3, the DNA is TGTGCCAGCAGCGTATCAATAGCGGATGAGCAGTTCTTC. Protein product: CASSVSIADEQFF. This chain connects TRBV9 to TRBJ2-1, with D possibly being TRBD2 (6 bases). Germline lookup yields CDR1 SGDLS and CDR2 YYNGEE. V dropped 1 base and J dropped 8 bases, with 10 bases sitting between them. CDR3 length: 13 amino acids.

The chain recombines TRBV4-2 with TRBJ1-6; TRBD1 is a possible D gene (5 bases). The CDR3 loop spans 14 amino acids. The germline CDR1 and CDR2 sequences are LGHNA and YNFKEQ. Trimming removed 4 bases at V and 10 bases at J, with 14 bases between. CDR3 coding DNA: TGTGCCAGCAGCCTCCCCGCCCGGGACTCACCCCTCCACTTT. Its protein is CASSLPARDSPLHF.

The rearrangement joins TRBV28 to TRBJ2-2; D not certain. Per germline, CDR1 MDHEN and CDR2 SYDVKM. The CDR3 sequence is 13 residues long. The V and J ends lost 3 bases and 7 bases respectively, with 9 bases between them. DNA of the CDR3: TGTGCCAGCAGTTTTCAATGGGACGGGGAGCTGTTTTTT. This codes for CASSFQWDGELFF.

The table lists this clonotype with many counts. The rearrangement links TRBV2 to TRBJ1-2, with a weak D call TRBD1 (5 bases). CDR1 and CDR2 (germline): SNHLY, FYNNEI. V was clipped by 8 bases and J by 6 bases, with 19 bases between them. The CDR3 is 14 amino acids. This CDR3 is CASGRDYDMDGYTF. In nucleotides, the CDR3 is TGTGCCAGCGGCAGGGATTATGATATGGATGGCTACACCTTC.

This clonotype was observed a few times. The chain is built from TRBV6-1 and TRBJ2-2; D may be TRBD1 (6 bases). This CDR3 region has 11 residues. CDR1 is MNHNS and CDR2 is SASEGT in the germline V gene. CDR3 in amino acids: CGHRDTGELFF. CDR3 nucleotide sequence: TGTGGTCACAGGGACACCGGGGAGCTGTTTTTT.

V is TRBV18 and J is TRBJ2-2, with no clear D. Germline loops: CDR1 KGHSH, CDR2 LQKENI. CDR3 length: 16 residues. V lost 3 bases and J 0 bases, leaving 11 bases between the germline ends. In DNA form, the CDR3 reads TGTGCCAGCTCACCGGCGGTATACGCGAACACCGGGGAGCTGTTTTTT. Translated, it gives CASSPAVYANTGELFF.

For the CDR3, the DNA is TGTGCCAGCAGCCAAGGTGGGGCTTCCGGGGACACTGAAGCTTTCTTT. It translates to CASSQGGASGDTEAFF. V is TRBV4-2 and J is TRBJ1-1; D possibly corresponds to TRBD1 (5 bases). V was pared by 1 base and J by 3 bases, with 15 bases between. CDR3 length: 16 amino acids. Germline lookup yields CDR1 LGHNA and CDR2 YNFKEQ.

This clonotype has only a few counts. The chain combines TRBV7-9 with TRBJ1-6; TRBD1 matches at 8 bases. Germline assignment: CDR1 SEHNR and CDR2 FQNEAQ (reference sequence). The V and J ends lost 8 bases and 7 bases, in that order; junction bases with no gene match: 7. The CDR3 length is 14 residues. In nucleotides, the CDR3 is TGTGCCAGCGGACCCACAGGGGGGAATTCACCCCTCCACTTT. It is translated as CASGPTGGNSPLHF.

The sample holds many counts of this clonotype. The chain employs TRBV20-1 and TRBJ1-3; D is undetermined. Germline V lookup: CDR1 DFQATT, CDR2 SNEGSKA (reference sequence). Trimming removed 0 bases at V and 3 bases at J, with 12 bases between. This CDR3 has 15 amino acids. This chain's CDR3 is CSARDKRTGGNTIYF. The CDR3 DNA reads as TGCAGTGCTAGAGATAAAAGGACTGGTGGAAACACCATATATTTT.

This clonotype was detected ten times or more. V gene TRBV3-1 combines with J gene TRBJ2-1; D perhaps matches TRBD1 (5 bases). Germline V CDR1 and CDR2: LGHDT, YNNKEL (reference sequence). There are 15 residues in the CDR3. V was cut by 1 base and J by 1 base, with 8 bases left in between. The CDR3 reads CASSQVAGSYNEQFF. The DNA for the CDR3 is TGTGCCAGCAGCCAAGTGGCAGGGTCCTACAATGAGCAGTTCTTC.

The rearrangement uses TRBV7-3 and TRBJ1-1, with D perhaps matching TRBD1 (5 bases). Germline CDR1 is SGHTA and CDR2 is FQGTGA. CDR3 length: 13 residues. V gave up 2 bases and J gave up 4 bases, with 8 bases separating them. The CDR3 is CASSLYQGTEAFF. CDR3 in DNA: TGTGCCAGCAGCTTATACCAGGGCACTGAAGCTTTCTTT. The full variable domain, rest sourced from reference TRBV7-3 and TRBJ1-1, is GAGVSQTPSNKVTEKGKYVELRCDPISGHTALYWYRQSLGQGPEFLIYFQGTGAADDSGLPNDRFFAVRPEGSVSTLKIQRTERGDSAVYLCASSLYQGTEAFFGQGTRLTVV.

CDR3 sequence (DNA): TGCAGTGCTAGAGATCCGGATGTGCAAACTGAAGCTTTCTTT. It codes for CSARDPDVQTEAFF. The rearrangement links TRBV20-1 to TRBJ1-1; no firm D call. V lost 0 bases, J lost 5 bases, and 13 bases lay in between. The CDR3 sequence is 14 residues long. The germline CDR1 and CDR2 sequences are DFQATT and SNEGSKA (reference sequence).

A few counts support this clonotype. V usage is TRBV19 and J usage is TRBJ1-1; D is unresolved. Germline-derived CDR1 and CDR2 are LNHDA and SQIVND (reference sequence). CDR3 length: 12 amino acids. The V end lost 1 base, the J end lost 1 base, and 1 base lay between the germline ends. The CDR3 coding sequence is TGTGCCAGTAGTATAGGGAACACTGAAGCTTTCTTT. Its protein is CASSIGNTEAFF.

The chain links TRBV10-2 to TRBJ1-1; D remains ambiguous. From germline, CDR1 is WSHSY and CDR2 SAAADI. V was cut by 5 bases and J by 1 base, with 11 bases left in between. There are 14 residues in the CDR3. CDR3 in DNA: TGCGCCAGCAGTCACGCTGCCTGGAACACTGAAGCTTTCTTT. Protein product: CASSHAAWNTEAFF.

This clonotype was detected a few times. The chain couples TRBV6-6 to TRBJ2-7; 7 positions agree with TRBD2. The CDR3 contains 14 residues. The trim removed 8 bases at V and 2 bases at J, leaving 9 bases unmatched. CDR1 is MNHNY, CDR2 SVGAGI, per germline (reference sequence). This CDR3 reads CASGGAGAPYEQYF. The CDR3 nucleotides read TGTGCCAGCGGTGGTGCGGGAGCACCCTACGAGCAGTACTTC.

This clonotype was recorded many times. This chain joins TRBV28 and TRBJ2-7; 9 bases match TRBD1. The germline gives CDR1 MDHEN, CDR2 SYDVKM. CDR3 length: 15 residues. The V gene end was trimmed by 4 bases and the J gene end by 2 bases; junction bases not matched to a gene: 6. The CDR3: CASSSPGQGTYEQYF. The CDR3 DNA sequence: TGTGCCAGCAGTTCTCCGGGACAGGGAACCTACGAGCAGTACTTC. The full variable domain, its missing parts supplied by reference TRBV28 and TRBJ2-7, is DVKVTQSSRYLVKRTGEKVFLECVQDMDHENMFWYRQDPGLGLRLIYFSYDVKMKEKGDIPEGYSVSREKKERFSLILESASTNQTSMYLCASSSPGQGTYEQYFGPGTRLTVT.